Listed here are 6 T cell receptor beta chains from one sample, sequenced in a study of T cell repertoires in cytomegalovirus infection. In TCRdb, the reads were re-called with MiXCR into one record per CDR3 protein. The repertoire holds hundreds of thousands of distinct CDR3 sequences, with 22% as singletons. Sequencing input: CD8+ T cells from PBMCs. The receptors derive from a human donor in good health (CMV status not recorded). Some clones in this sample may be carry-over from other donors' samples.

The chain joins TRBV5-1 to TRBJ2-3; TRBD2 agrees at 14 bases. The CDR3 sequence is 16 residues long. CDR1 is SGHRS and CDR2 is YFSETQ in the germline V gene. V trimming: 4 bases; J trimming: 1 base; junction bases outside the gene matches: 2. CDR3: CASSQGLAGGTDTQYF. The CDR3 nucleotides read TGCGCCAGCAGCCAGGGACTAGCGGGGGGCACAGATACGCAGTATTTT. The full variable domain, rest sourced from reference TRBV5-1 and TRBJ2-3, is KAGVTQTPRYLIKTRGQQVTLSCSPISGHRSVSWYQQTPGQGLQFLFEYFSETQRNKGNFPGRFSGRQFSNSRSEMNVSTLELGDSALYLCASSQGLAGGTDTQYFGPGTRLTVL.

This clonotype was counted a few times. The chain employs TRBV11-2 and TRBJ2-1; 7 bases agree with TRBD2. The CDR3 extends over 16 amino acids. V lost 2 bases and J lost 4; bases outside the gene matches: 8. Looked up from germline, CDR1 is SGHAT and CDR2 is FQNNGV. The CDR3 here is CASSLRTGGPYNEQFF. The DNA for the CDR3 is TGTGCCAGCAGCTTAAGGACGGGGGGACCATACAATGAGCAGTTCTTC.

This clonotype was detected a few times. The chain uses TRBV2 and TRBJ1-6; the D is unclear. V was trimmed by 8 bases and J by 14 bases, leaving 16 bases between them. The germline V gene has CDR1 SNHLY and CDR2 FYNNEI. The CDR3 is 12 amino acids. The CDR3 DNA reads TGTGCCAGCGACGGAACTGGGCAAGCCCTCCACTTT. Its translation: CASDGTGQALHF.

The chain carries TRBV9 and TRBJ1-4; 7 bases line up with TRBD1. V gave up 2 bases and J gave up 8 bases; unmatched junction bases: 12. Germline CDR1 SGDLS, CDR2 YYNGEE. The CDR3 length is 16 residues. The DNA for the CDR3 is TGTGCCAGCAGCGTTGATGGAGGGGGCTCCAGAGAAAAACTGTTTTTT. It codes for CASSVDGGGSREKLFF.

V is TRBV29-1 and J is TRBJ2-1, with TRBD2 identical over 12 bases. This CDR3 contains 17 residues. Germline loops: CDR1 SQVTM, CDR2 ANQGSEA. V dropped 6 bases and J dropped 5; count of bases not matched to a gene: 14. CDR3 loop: CSVNGQASGGADNEQFF. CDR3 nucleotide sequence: TGCAGCGTCAACGGGCAAGCTAGCGGGGGGGCGGACAATGAGCAGTTCTTC.

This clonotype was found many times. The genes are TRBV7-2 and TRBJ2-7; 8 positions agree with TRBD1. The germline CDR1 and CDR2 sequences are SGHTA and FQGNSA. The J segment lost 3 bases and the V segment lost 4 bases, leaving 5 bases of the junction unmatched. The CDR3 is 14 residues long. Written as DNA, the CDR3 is TGTGCCAGCAGCTACGGGACAGGCGTCTACGAGCAGTACTTC. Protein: CASSYGTGVYEQYF.